This TCR beta chain was identified in a study of blood T cell repertoires in COVID-19. In the original workflow: Amplification of reference gene primers provided the estimated nucleated cell counts. Method: immunoSEQ multiplex PCR; TCRdb's copy keeps in-frame clones and lacks some. For V, J and clone size, that table is used; D and trimming come from the DNA. The data show 75,000 to 85,000 clones, roughly 84% seen once. Germline loops: CDR1 SGHRS, CDR2 YFSETQ. V shed 4 bases and J 4 bases; nucleotides not matched to a gene: 6. This CDR3 has 14 residues. The sample was peripheral blood. The origin of this receptor is a man between 60 and 75 years old with COVID-19, enrolled during active disease. This chain joins TRBV5-1 and TRBJ1-1; 8 nucleotides align to TRBD1. CDR3 DNA sequence: TGCGCCAGCAGCACCCAAACAGGGGGCACTGAAGCTTTCTTT. Its translation is CASSTQTGGTEAFF.